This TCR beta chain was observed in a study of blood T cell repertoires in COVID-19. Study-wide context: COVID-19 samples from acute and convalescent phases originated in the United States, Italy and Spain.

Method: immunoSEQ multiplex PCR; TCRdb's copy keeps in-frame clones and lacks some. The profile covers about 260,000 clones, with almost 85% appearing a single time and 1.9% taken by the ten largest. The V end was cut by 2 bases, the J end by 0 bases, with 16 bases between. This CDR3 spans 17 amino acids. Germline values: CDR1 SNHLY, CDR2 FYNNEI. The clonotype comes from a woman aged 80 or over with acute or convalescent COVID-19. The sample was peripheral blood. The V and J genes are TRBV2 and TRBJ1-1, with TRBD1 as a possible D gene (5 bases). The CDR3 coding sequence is TGTGCCAGCAGTGAAAACGACAGTCCCATTATGAACACTGAAGCTTTCTTT. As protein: CASSENDSPIMNTEAFF.